These T cell receptor beta chains were read from a single sample in a study of T cell repertoires in cytomegalovirus infection. One entry per CDR3 protein results from TCRdb running MiXCR on the reads. The table records some 150,000 distinct CDR3 sequences, about 6.5% of them present only once. Input material: PBMCs. Receptors originate from a human donor in good health (CMV status not recorded). Some clones in this sample may be carry-over from other donors' samples. Both conserved end residues are part of each CDR3. A D gene is named only where the DNA matches it firmly. Size is omitted from some rows. Given values are once, few, many or a class for expanded clones.

NA TRBJ1-2 TRBV7-2 many TGTGCCAGCAGTTTAATACAGGGTTATGGCTACACCTTC CASSLIQGYGYTF
TRBD1 TRBJ1-1 TRBV7-2 many TGTGCCAGCAGCTTAGTTGGACAGGGGGTTGGCACTGAAGCTTTCTTT CASSLVGQGVGTEAFF
NA TRBJ1-5 TRBV7-2 many TGTGCCAGCAGCTCGTATGGCAATCAGCCCCAGCATTTT CASSSYGNQPQHF
NA TRBJ2-7 TRBV10-3 many TGTGCCATCAAGGGCCACTACGAGCAGTACTTC CAIKGHYEQYF
NA TRBJ1-1 TRBV12-3/TRBV12-4 many TGTGCCAGCAGTTTAGGCCGGGAGGGCACTGAAGCTTTCTTT CASSLGREGTEAFF
NA TRBJ2-3 TRBV7-2 many TGTGCCAGCAGCTTAGGAACAGCAGATACGCAGTATTTT CASSLGTADTQYF
TRBD1 TRBJ1-1 TRBV19 many TGTGCCAGTAGTTTTGGAGGGGGCCTAACGAACACTGAAGCTTTCTTT CASSFGGGLTNTEAFF
NA TRBJ2-3 TRBV12-3/TRBV12-4 NA TGTGCCAGCAGTTTAGCCGCTTTCACAGATACGCAGTATTTT CASSLAAFTDTQYF
NA TRBJ1-2 TRBV7-2 many TGTGCCAGCAGCTTAGCGGCAGGGGAGGGTTTTTGGTATGGCTACACCTTC CASSLAAGEGFWYGYTF
NA TRBJ2-2 TRBV7-9 many TGTGCCAGCAGCAACCGGGACAAGTCCTACACCGGGGAGCTGTTTTTT CASSNRDKSYTGELFF
NA TRBJ1-1 TRBV7-2 many TGTGCCAGCAGCTTAGCGCAAGCACGGTCCACCCTCACTGAAGCTTTCTTT CASSLAQARSTLTEAFF
TRBD1 TRBJ1-6 TRBV7-8 many TGTGCCAGCAGCTCAACAGGGGCTAATTCACCCCTCCACTTT CASSSTGANSPLHF
NA TRBJ1-2 TRBV6-2/TRBV6-3 many TGTGCCAGCAGTTGGGGGGCGAACTATGGCTACACCTTC CASSWGANYGYTF
NA TRBJ1-5 TRBV7-8 many TGTGCCAGCAGCTTATACAATAGCAATCAGCCCCAGCATTTT CASSLYNSNQPQHF
NA TRBJ2-1 TRBV28 many TGTGCCAGCAGTTTCCCGGCCCACAATGAGCAGTTCTTC CASSFPAHNEQFF
NA TRBJ2-1 TRBV19 many TGTGCCAGTAGTTTAAGTCCCTACAATGAGCAGTTCTTC CASSLSPYNEQFF
NA TRBJ1-2 TRBV11-2 many TGTGCCAGCAGCTTAGCAGGATCGGTAAACTATGGCTACACCTTC CASSLAGSVNYGYTF
NA TRBJ1-2 TRBV29-1 few TGCAGCGTCCAACCCCAAGCTGTCCCTTATGGCTACACCTTC CSVQPQAVPYGYTF
NA TRBJ1-1 TRBV6-6 many TGTGCCAGCAGTTACTCGGTTAAGCTCCTCGCCGCTTTCTTT CASSYSVKLLAAFF
NA TRBJ1-1 TRBV6-6 many TGTGCCAGCAGTTACGGGAGCTCCGATCTGAACACTGAAGCTTTCTTT CASSYGSSDLNTEAFF
NA TRBJ1-6 TRBV7-2 many TGTGCCAGCAGCCCAAGGGGGGGGGGAAGCAATTCACCCCTCCACTTT CASSPRGGGSNSPLHF
NA TRBJ1-1 TRBV20-1 few TGCAGTGCTAGAGATTTCGTGCGGGTGGGATCGAACACTGAAGCTTTCTTT CSARDFVRVGSNTEAFF
NA TRBJ2-7 TRBV12-3/TRBV12-4 few TGTGCCAGCAGTTTAGGTCCAGGTACCTACGAGCAGTACTTC CASSLGPGTYEQYF
TRBD1 TRBJ1-2 TRBV11-3 many TGTGCCAGCAGCTTGGCCCCCGGGACAGGGAATTATTGCTATGGCTACACCTTC CASSLAPGTGNYCYGYTF
NA TRBJ2-7 TRBV20-1 NA TGCAGTGCTAGAGATCTCGAGGGGAGCTCCTACGAGCAGTACTTC CSARDLEGSSYEQYF
NA TRBJ2-7 TRBV7-6 many TGTGCCAGCGGGGACCAATCCTACGAGCAGTACTTC CASGDQSYEQYF
NA TRBJ1-5 TRBV5-1 NA TGCGCCAGCAGCTTGGATGGGCAGCCCCAGCATTTT CASSLDGQPQHF
NA TRBJ2-7 TRBV7-8 many TGTGCCAGCAGACTATTAACATCCTCCTACGAGCAGTACTTC CASRLLTSSYEQYF
NA TRBJ2-2 TRBV6-1 many TGTGCCAGCAGTTATGATTCGGGCACCGGGGAGCTGTTTTTT CASSYDSGTGELFF
NA TRBJ2-2 TRBV7-3 NA TGTGCCAGCAGCTTGACCGGGGAGCCGGGGGAGCTGTTTTTT CASSLTGEPGELFF
NA TRBJ1-5 TRBV7-6 many TGTGCCAGCAGCTCGCCGCTTGGGCCCCAGCATTTT CASSSPLGPQHF
TRBD1 TRBJ1-4 TRBV5-4 many TGTGCCAGCAGCTTGAAGACAGGGCACGAAAAACTGTTTTTT CASSLKTGHEKLFF
NA TRBJ2-3 TRBV10-3 NA TGTGCCATCAGTGGCACAGATACGCAGTATTTT CAISGTDTQYF
TRBD1 TRBJ1-3 TRBV7-2 many TGTGCCAGCAGCTGGGGACAGGGGGCGGCTGGAAACACCATATATTTT CASSWGQGAAGNTIYF
TRBD1 TRBJ1-6 TRBV20-1 few TGCAGTGCTCGAGACAGGGGGAATTCACCCCTCCACTTT CSARDRGNSPLHF
TRBD2 TRBJ2-1 TRBV4-2 few TGTGCCAGCAGCCAAGATACTAGCGGGGTCAATGAGCAGTTCTTC CASSQDTSGVNEQFF
TRBD2 TRBJ2-3 TRBV7-8 many TGTGCCAGCAGTCAGCACCCGGGACTAGGCATGGATACGCAGTATTTT CASSQHPGLGMDTQYF
TRBD1 TRBJ1-2 TRBV19 few TGTGCCAGTAATCCGGGACAGGGAGTCGGCTACACCTTC CASNPGQGVGYTF
TRBD1 TRBJ1-2 TRBV7-6 many TGTGCCAGCAGCTTATTCCCAACCGGGACAGGGGATGGCTACACCTTC CASSLFPTGTGDGYTF
NA TRBJ1-1 TRBV10-3 NA TGTGCCATCAGCCCCGGGCGAGCTGATGAAGCTTTCTTT CAISPGRADEAFF
NA TRBJ2-5 TRBV11-2 many TGTGCCAGCAGCTTAATAGGAAACCTCCCAGAGACCCAGTACTTC CASSLIGNLPETQYF
TRBD1 TRBJ2-7 TRBV7-9 many TGTGCCAGCAGCTCGCCAACAGGGGTTGGCTACGAGCAGTACTTC CASSSPTGVGYEQYF
NA TRBJ1-1 TRBV6-2/TRBV6-3 few TGTGCCAGCAGTCGAGTCGGCAAGGCAAACCTTGAAGCTTTCTTT CASSRVGKANLEAFF
NA TRBJ2-3 TRBV4-2 few TGTGCCAGCAGCCAAGAAGCCAGCCCGAGGTCCGATACGCAGTATTTT CASSQEASPRSDTQYF
TRBD1 TRBJ1-1 TRBV7-2 many TGTGCCAGCAGCTTAGATTGGGGACAGTACACTGAAGCTTTCTTT CASSLDWGQYTEAFF
NA TRBJ1-1 TRBV28 few TGTGCCAGCACCCGGGGGGGCCTGAACACTGAAGCTTTCTTT CASTRGGLNTEAFF
NA TRBJ2-1 TRBV20-1 many TGCAGTGCTAGACGGTTTTCGGGGGCGAGCTCCTACAATGAGCAGTTCTTC CSARRFSGASSYNEQFF
NA TRBJ2-7 TRBV5-1 few TGCGCCAGCAGCTCCGACGGGACCTACGAGCAGTACTTC CASSSDGTYEQYF
TRBD1 TRBJ1-2 TRBV6-5 few TGTGCCAGCAGTAAAGGACAGGGGTTAGCCTATGGCTACACCTTC CASSKGQGLAYGYTF
TRBD2 TRBJ2-5 TRBV5-4 many TGTGCCAGCAGCTTGGAACTAGCGGACTCAAGACGGACCCAGTACTTC CASSLELADSRRTQYF
NA TRBJ1-3 TRBV15 many TGTGCCACCAGCAGAGAGACAGCAAACTCTGGAAACACCATATATTTT CATSRETANSGNTIYF
NA TRBJ2-7 TRBV20-1 NA TGCAGTGCTCGAACCCCGGGCCTAACCTACGAGCAGTACTTC CSARTPGLTYEQYF
NA TRBJ1-1 TRBV20-1 many TGCAGTGCTGGTAGATCGGGAATGAACACTGAAGCTTTCTTT CSAGRSGMNTEAFF
NA TRBJ2-7 TRBV7-9 many TGTGCCAGCAGCTTAAATGCTCAGTCCTACGAGCAGTACTTC CASSLNAQSYEQYF